The subject of this entry is one T cell receptor beta chain. The antigen is not known. This entry belongs to a study of T cell responses to AZD1222 COVID-19 vaccine. Findings and caveats of the study: Clonal diversity may have been underestimated in mostly white British donors. Baseline testing showed seropositivity in only a handful of AZD1222 recipients. Once two AZD1222 doses were given, Spike-specific TCR breadth and depth went up. Repertoire sampling was restricted to post-peak T cell response timepoints.

Measured with immunoSEQ multiplex PCR; TCRdb has only the in-frame clones, and not every one. The repertoire holds fewer than 150,000 clones, with 92% as singletons. The CDR3 runs 15 residues. The trim removed 4 bases at V and 4 bases at J, leaving 7 bases unmatched. Germline V gene lookup returns CDR1 SGHTA and CDR2 FQGNSA. The chain links TRBV7-2 to TRBJ2-7; 10 bases map to TRBD1. This sequence was found in an adult in good health. The input for sequencing was peripheral blood, taken on day 0 of AZD1222 vaccination. The CDR3 loop reads CASSSRQGAGYEQYF. The CDR3, as DNA: TGTGCCAGCAGCTCCAGACAGGGGGCAGGGTACGAGCAGTACTTC.